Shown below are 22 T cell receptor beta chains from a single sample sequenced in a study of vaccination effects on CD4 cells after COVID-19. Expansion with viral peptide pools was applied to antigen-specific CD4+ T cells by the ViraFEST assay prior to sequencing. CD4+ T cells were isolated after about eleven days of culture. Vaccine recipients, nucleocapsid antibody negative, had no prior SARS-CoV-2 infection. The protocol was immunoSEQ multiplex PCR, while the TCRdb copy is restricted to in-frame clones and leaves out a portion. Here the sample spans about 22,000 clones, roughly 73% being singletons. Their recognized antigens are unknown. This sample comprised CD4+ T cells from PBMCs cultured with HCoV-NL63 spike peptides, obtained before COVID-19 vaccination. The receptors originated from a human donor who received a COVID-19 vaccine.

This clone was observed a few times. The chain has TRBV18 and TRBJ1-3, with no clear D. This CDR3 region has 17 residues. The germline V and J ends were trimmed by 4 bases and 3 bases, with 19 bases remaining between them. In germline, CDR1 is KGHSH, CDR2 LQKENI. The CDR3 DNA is TGTGCCAGCTCACTCATTTCTCGGGATCGAAGTGGAAACACCATATATTTT. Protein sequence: CASSLISRDRSGNTIYF.

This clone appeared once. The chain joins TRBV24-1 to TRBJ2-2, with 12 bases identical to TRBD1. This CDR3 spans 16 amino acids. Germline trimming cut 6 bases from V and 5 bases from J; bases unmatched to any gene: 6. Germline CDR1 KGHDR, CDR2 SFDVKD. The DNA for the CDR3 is TGTGCCACCAGTCCCGGGACAGGGGGCTGGACCGGGGAGCTGTTTTTT. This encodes CATSPGTGGWTGELFF.

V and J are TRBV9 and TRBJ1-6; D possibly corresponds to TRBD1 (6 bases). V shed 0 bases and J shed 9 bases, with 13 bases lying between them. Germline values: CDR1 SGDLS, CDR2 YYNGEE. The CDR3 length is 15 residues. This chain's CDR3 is CASSVEQGERSPLHF. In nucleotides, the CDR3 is TGTGCCAGCAGCGTAGAACAGGGAGAGCGTTCACCCCTCCACTTT.

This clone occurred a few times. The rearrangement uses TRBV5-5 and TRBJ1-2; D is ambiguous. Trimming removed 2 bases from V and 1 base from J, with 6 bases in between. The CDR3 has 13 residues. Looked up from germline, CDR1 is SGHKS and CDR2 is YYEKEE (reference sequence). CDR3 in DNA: TGTGCCAGCAGCTTTCTAATTAACTATGGCTACACCTTC. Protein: CASSFLINYGYTF.

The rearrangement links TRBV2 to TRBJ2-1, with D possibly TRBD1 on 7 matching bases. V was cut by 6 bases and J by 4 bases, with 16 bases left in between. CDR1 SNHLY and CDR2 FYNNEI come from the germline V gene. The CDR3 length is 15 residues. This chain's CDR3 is CASSTDRAGYNEQFF. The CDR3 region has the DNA TGTGCCAGCAGCACCGACAGGGCGGGATACAATGAGCAGTTCTTC.

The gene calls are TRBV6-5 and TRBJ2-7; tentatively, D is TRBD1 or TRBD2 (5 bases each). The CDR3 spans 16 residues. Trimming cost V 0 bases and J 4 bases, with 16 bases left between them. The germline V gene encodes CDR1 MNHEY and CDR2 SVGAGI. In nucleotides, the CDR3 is TGTGCCAGCAGTTACTCGCAACCGACGTGGGGGTACGAGCAGTACTTC. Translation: CASSYSQPTWGYEQYF.

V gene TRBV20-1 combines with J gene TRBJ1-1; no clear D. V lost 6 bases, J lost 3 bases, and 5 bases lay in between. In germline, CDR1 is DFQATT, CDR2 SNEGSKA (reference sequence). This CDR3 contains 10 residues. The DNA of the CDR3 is TGCAGTGCCCTACACACTGAAGCTTTCTTT. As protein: CSALHTEAFF.

Here the CDR3 DNA reads TGTGCCAGCAGTGTGGGACAGGAGGATCAGCCCCAGCATTTT. Protein sequence: CASSVGQEDQPQHF. The chain employs TRBV2 and TRBJ1-5, with 8 nucleotides matching TRBD1. Trimming at V came to 4 bases and at J to 5 bases, leaving 4 bases not matched to a gene. This CDR3 is 14 amino acids long. Germline assignment: CDR1 SNHLY and CDR2 FYNNEI.

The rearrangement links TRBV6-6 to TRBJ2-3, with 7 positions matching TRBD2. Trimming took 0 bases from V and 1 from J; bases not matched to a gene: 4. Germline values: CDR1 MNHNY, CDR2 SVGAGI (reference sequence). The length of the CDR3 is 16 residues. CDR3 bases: TGTGCCAGCAGTTACTCAGGTGCGGGGGGCACAGATACGCAGTATTTT. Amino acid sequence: CASSYSGAGGTDTQYF.

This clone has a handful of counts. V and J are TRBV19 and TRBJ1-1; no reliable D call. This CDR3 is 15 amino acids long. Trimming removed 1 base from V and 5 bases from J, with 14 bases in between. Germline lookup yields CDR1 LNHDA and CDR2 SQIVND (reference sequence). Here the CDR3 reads CASSIGRSGRTEAFF. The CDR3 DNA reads TGTGCCAGTAGTATAGGAAGGTCGGGTAGGACTGAAGCTTTCTTT. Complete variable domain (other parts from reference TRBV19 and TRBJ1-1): DGGITQSPKYLFRKEGQNVTLSCEQNLNHDAMYWYRQDPGQGLRLIYYSQIVNDFQKGDIAEGYSVSREKKESFPLTVTSAQKNPTAFYLCASSIGRSGRTEAFFGQGTRLTVV.

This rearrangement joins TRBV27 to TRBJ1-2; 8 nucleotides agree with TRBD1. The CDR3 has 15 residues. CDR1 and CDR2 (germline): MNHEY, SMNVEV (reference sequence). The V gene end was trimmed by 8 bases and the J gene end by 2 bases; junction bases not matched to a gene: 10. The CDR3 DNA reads TGTGCCAGCGGGACAATCAGGGGGCGAAACTATGGCTACACCTTC. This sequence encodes CASGTIRGRNYGYTF.

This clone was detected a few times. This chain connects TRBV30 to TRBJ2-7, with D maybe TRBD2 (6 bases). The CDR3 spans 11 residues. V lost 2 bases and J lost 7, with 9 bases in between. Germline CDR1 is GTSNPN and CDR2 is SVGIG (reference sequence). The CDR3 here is CAWSKAGEQYF. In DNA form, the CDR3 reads TGTGCCTGGAGTAAAGCGGGTGAGCAGTACTTC.

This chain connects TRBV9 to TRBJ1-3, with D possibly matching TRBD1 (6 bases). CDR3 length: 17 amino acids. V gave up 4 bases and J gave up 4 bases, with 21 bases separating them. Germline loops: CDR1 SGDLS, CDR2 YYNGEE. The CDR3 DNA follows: TGTGCCAGCAGCCCACGGTCGCGGGGGGCGGAGGGAAACACCATATATTTT. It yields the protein CASSPRSRGAEGNTIYF.

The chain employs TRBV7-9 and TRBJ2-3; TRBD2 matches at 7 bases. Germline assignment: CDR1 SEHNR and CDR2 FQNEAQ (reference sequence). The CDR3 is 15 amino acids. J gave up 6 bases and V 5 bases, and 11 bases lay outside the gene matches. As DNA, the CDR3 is TGTGCCAGCAGCCGGACTAGGAGAGACCCGGATACGCAGTATTTT. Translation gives CASSRTRRDPDTQYF. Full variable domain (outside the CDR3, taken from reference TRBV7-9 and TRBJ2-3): DTGVSQNPRHKITKRGQNVTFRCDPISEHNRLYWYRQTLGQGPEFLTYFQNEAQLEKSRLLSDRFSAERPKGSFSTLEIQRTEQGDSAMYLCASSRTRRDPDTQYFGPGTRLTVL.

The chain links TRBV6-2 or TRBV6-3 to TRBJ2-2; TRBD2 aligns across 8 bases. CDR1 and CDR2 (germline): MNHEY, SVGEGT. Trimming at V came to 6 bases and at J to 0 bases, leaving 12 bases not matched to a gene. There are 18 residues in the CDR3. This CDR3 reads CASSRGGVRDSNTGELFF. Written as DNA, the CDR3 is TGTGCCAGCAGCCGGGGGGGGGTCCGCGATTCGAACACCGGGGAGCTGTTTTTT.

CDR3 sequence reads: CASSEITQETQYF. The CDR3 DNA sequence: TGTGCCAGCAGTGAGATAACCCAAGAGACCCAGTACTTC. J is TRBJ2-5 and V is TRBV6-1; D remains unclear. CDR1 and CDR2 (germline): MNHNS, SASEGT. V was trimmed by 3 bases and J by 1 base, leaving 6 bases between them. This CDR3 contains 13 residues.

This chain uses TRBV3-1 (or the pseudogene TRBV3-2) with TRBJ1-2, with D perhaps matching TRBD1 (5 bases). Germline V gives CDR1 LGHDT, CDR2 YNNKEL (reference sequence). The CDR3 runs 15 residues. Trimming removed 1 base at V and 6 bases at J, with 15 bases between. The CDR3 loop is CASSQAVAWGDGYTF. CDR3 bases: TGTGCCAGCAGCCAAGCGGTTGCCTGGGGGGATGGCTACACCTTC.

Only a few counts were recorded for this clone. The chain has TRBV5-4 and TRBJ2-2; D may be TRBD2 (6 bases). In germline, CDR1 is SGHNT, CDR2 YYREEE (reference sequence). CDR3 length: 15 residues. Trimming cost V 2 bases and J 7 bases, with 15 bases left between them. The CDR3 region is CASSFRGDRGGELFF. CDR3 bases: TGTGCCAGCAGCTTTCGCGGGGACCGCGGCGGGGAGCTGTTTTTT.

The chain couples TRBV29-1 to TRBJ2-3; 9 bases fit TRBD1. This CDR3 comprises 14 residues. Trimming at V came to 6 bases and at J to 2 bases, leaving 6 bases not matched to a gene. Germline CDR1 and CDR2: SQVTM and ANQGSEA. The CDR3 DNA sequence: TGCAGCGTACTTACACAGGGGGCCACAGATACGCAGTATTTT. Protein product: CSVLTQGATDTQYF.

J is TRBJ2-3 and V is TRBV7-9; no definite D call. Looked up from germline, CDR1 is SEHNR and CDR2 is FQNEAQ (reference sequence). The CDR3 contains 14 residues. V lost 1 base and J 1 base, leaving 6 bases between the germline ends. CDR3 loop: CASSLGQGTDTQYF. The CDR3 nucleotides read TGTGCCAGCAGCTTAGGCCAGGGCACAGATACGCAGTATTTT.

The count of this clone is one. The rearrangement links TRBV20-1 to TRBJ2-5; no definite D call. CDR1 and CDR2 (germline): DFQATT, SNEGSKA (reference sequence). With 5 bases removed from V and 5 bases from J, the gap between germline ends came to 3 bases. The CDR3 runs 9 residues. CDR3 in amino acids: CSALETQYF. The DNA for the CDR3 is TGCAGTGCTTTGGAGACCCAGTACTTC.

The CDR3 is CASSLNIAGLGDTQYF. The CDR3 DNA reads as TGCGCCAGCAGCCTCAACATAGCGGGATTGGGAGATACGCAGTATTTT. The chain couples TRBV5-1 to TRBJ2-3, with TRBD2 matching 8 bases. The ends lost 4 bases at V and 5 bases at J; junction bases unmatched: 12. Per the germline V gene, CDR1 is SGHRS and CDR2 is YFSETQ. There are 16 residues in the CDR3.